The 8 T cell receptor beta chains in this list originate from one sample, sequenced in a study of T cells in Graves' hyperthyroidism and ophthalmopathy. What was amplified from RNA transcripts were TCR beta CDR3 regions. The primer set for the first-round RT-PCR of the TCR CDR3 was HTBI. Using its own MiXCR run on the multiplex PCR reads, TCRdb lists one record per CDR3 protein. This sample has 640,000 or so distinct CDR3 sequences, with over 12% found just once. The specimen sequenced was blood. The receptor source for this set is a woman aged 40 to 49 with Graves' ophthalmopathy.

CDR3 nucleotides: TGCGCCAGCAGCGAGGGACGGAGGGGGGCGGTGAACACTGAAGCTTTCTTT. The encoded protein is CASSEGRRGAVNTEAFF. This chain uses TRBV5-1 with TRBJ1-1; a possible D gene is TRBD1 (6 bases). The CDR3 sequence is 17 residues long. V lost 4 bases and J lost 0, with 19 bases in between. Germline CDR1 is SGHRS and CDR2 is YFSETQ.

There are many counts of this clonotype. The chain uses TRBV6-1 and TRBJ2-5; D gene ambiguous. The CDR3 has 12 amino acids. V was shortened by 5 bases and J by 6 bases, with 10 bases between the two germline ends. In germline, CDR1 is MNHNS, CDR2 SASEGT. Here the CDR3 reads CASSTGPQTQYF. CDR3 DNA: TGTGCCAGCAGTACGGGCCCACAGACCCAGTACTTC.

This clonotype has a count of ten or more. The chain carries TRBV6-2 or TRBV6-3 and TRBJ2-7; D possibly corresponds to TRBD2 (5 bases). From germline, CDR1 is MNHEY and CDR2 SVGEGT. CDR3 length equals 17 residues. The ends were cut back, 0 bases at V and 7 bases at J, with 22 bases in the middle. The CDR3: CASSYSESEWEKGEQYF. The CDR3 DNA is TGTGCCAGCAGTTACTCGGAGAGCGAATGGGAGAAAGGAGAGCAGTACTTC.

CDR3 in DNA: TGTGCCAGCAGTTACCCAGGCGTCCTGACTTTC. As protein: CASSYPGVLTF. The rearrangement links TRBV6-2 or TRBV6-3 to TRBJ2-6; D is ambiguous. Looked up from germline, CDR1 is MNHEY and CDR2 is SVGEGT. The CDR3 runs 11 residues. V was clipped by 2 bases and J by 12 bases, with 5 bases between them.

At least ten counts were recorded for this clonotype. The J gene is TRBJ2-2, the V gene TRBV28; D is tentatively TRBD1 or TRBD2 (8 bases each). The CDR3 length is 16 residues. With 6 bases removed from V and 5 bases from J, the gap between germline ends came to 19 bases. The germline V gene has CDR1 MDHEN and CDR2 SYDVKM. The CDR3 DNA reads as TGTGCCAGCAGCCACCAGGGGGCGGGAGGTACCGGGGAGCTGTTTTTT. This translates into CASSHQGAGGTGELFF.

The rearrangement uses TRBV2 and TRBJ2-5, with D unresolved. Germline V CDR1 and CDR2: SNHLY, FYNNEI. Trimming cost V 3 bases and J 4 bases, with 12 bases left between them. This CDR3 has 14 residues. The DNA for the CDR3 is TGTGCCAGCAGTGACGGACCAGCTGGAGAGACCCAGTACTTC. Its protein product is CASSDGPAGETQYF.

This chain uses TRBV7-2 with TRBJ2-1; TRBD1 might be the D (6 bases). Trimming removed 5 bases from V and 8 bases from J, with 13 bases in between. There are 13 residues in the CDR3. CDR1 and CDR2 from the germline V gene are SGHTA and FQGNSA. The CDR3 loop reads CASSPGALHEQFF. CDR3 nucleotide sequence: TGTGCCAGCAGCCCAGGGGCGCTACATGAGCAGTTCTTC. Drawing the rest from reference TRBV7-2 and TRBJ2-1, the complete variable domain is GAGVSQSPSNKVTEKGKDVELRCDPISGHTALYWYRQSLGQGLEFLIYFQGNSAPDKSGLPSDRFSAERTGGSVSTLTIQRTQQEDSAVYLCASSPGALHEQFFGPGTRLTVL.

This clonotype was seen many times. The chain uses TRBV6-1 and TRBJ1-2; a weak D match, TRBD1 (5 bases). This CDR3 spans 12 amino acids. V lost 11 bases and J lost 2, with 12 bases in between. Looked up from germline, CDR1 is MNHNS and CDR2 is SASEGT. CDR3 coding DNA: TGTGCCGTGGGGGGGTTAAACTATGGCTACACCTTC. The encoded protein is CAVGGLNYGYTF.